This passage covers 27 T cell receptor beta chains from one sample sequenced in a study of long-term antiretroviral therapy in people with HIV. Investigators performed immunoSEQ version v3.0 at survey level. Using immunoSEQ multiplex PCR, the repertoire was profiled, and TCRdb retains in-frame clones only, with some absent. The repertoire holds about 22,000 clones, with about 86% as singletons. The sequences come from unsorted PBMCs, collected 1.3 years after starting antiretroviral therapy. The receptors stem from a man aged 60 to 69 with HIV.

J is TRBJ2-3 and V is TRBV5-4; TRBD1 is a possible D gene (5 bases). The CDR3 contains 14 residues. Deletions cut 10 bases from V and 3 bases from J, with 18 bases between. From germline, CDR1 is SGHNT and CDR2 YYREEE (reference sequence). In DNA form, the CDR3 reads TGTGCCTCAACGCGGCTAGGGGTAACAGATACGCAGTATTTT. It translates to CASTRLGVTDTQYF.

DNA of the CDR3: TGCGCCAGCAGCCAAGAAGTGTCCCCAGGGGTTGGGTTGTTTGCGCAGTATTTT. Its translation: CASSQEVSPGVGLFAQYF. The rearrangement joins TRBV4-3 to TRBJ2-3; maybe TRBD1 (6 bases). The CDR3 has 18 amino acids. With 0 bases removed from V and 10 bases from J, the gap between germline ends came to 26 bases. Germline V gives CDR1 LGHNA, CDR2 YSLEER.

The chain joins TRBV7-3 to TRBJ2-2, with 8 nucleotides matching TRBD2. This CDR3 comprises 15 residues. In germline, CDR1 is SGHTA, CDR2 FQGTGA. The trim removed 6 bases at V and 0 bases at J, leaving 3 bases unmatched. CDR3 residues: CASSSGGPNTGELFF. The CDR3 bases are TGTGCCAGCAGTTCGGGAGGGCCGAACACCGGGGAGCTGTTTTTT.

V usage is TRBV18 and J usage is TRBJ2-7, with D tentatively TRBD1 (6 bases). Germline V gene data show CDR1 as KGHSH and CDR2 as LQKENI. The germline V and J ends were trimmed by 1 base and 3 bases, with 10 bases remaining between them. This CDR3 is built from 14 residues. CDR3 residues: CASSPRTDNYEQYF. The DNA of the CDR3 is TGTGCCAGCTCACCACGGACAGATAACTACGAGCAGTACTTC.

The rearrangement joins TRBV9 to TRBJ1-2; no reliable D call. CDR1 SGDLS and CDR2 YYNGEE come from the germline V gene. The CDR3 is 12 amino acids. V was cut by 1 base and J by 10 bases, with 11 bases left in between. CDR3 amino acids: CASSVNYASYTF. CDR3 coding DNA: TGTGCCAGCAGCGTAAACTACGCCTCCTACACCTTC.

The V call is TRBV5-6, the J call TRBJ1-2; 8 bases agree with TRBD1. CDR1 SGHDT and CDR2 YYEEEE come from the germline V gene. This CDR3 region has 15 residues. V lost 4 bases, J lost 4 bases, and 9 bases stayed unmatched. CDR3 nucleotide sequence: TGTGCCAGCAGCCCTCGGACAGGGCTTGGCTATGGCTACACCTTC. Amino acids: CASSPRTGLGYGYTF. The complete variable domain, with remaining parts taken from reference TRBV5-6 and TRBJ1-2, reads DAGVTQSPTHLIKTRGQQVTLRCSPKSGHDTVSWYQQALGQGPQFIFQYYEEEERQRGNFPDRFSGHQFPNYSSELNVNALLLGDSALYLCASSPRTGLGYGYTFGSGTRLTVV.

The chain combines TRBV30 with TRBJ2-1; 8 bases align to TRBD2. Germline V gives CDR1 GTSNPN, CDR2 SVGIG (reference sequence). The V gene end was trimmed by 0 bases and the J gene end by 4 bases; junction bases not matched to a gene: 8. CDR3 length: 16 amino acids. The CDR3 DNA follows: TGTGCCTGGAGTGTCGGAGCGGGAGTAGGGTACAATGAGCAGTTCTTC. This gives the protein CAWSVGAGVGYNEQFF.

The chain recombines TRBV19 with TRBJ2-1; 10 nucleotides agree with TRBD2. Germline CDR1 LNHDA, CDR2 SQIVND (reference sequence). V was clipped by 6 bases and J by 4 bases; unmatched bases: 9. The CDR3 runs 16 residues. For the CDR3, the DNA is TGTGCCAGTAGCTTCGCCGGGACTAGCGCATACAATGAGCAGTTCTTC. The encoded protein is CASSFAGTSAYNEQFF.

The J gene is TRBJ2-2, the V gene TRBV18, with TRBD2 identical over 11 bases. Germline V gene sequence: CDR1 KGHSH, CDR2 LQKENI. The CDR3 contains 18 residues. V gave up 2 bases and J gave up 4 bases; unmatched junction bases: 9. This chain's CDR3 is CASSPKGTSGMGTGELFF. CDR3 nucleotide sequence: TGTGCCAGCTCACCAAAGGGGACTAGCGGTATGGGCACCGGGGAGCTGTTTTTT. Variable domain in full (rest from reference TRBV18 and TRBJ2-2): NAGVMQNPRHLVRRRGQEARLRCSPMKGHSHVYWYRQLPEEGLKFMVYLQKENIIDESGMPKERFSAEFPKEGPSILRIQQVVRGDSAAYFCASSPKGTSGMGTGELFFGEGSRLTVL.

The DNA for the CDR3 is TGTGCCAGCAGCTTAGGCGGGACAGATCCCTACGAGCAGTACTTC. This codes for CASSLGGTDPYEQYF. V gene TRBV7-2 combines with J gene TRBJ2-7; tentatively, D is TRBD1 (7 bases). V shed 1 base and J shed 2 bases, with 12 bases lying between them. The CDR3 extends over 15 amino acids. Germline CDR1 SGHTA, CDR2 FQGNSA.

The rearrangement links TRBV5-1 to TRBJ1-4; TRBD1 aligns across 11 bases. The CDR3 length is 15 residues. V was clipped by 4 bases and J by 7 bases; unmatched bases: 6. Germline V lookup: CDR1 SGHRS, CDR2 YFSETQ. In nucleotides, the CDR3 is TGCGCCAGCAGCCGGGGACAGGGGGGAGGTGAAAAACTGTTTTTT. Translated, it gives CASSRGQGGGEKLFF.

The V and J genes are TRBV5-4 and TRBJ2-7, with unresolved D. The germline gives CDR1 SGHNT, CDR2 YYREEE (reference sequence). This CDR3 has 15 amino acids. V was pared by 4 bases and J by 0 bases, with 14 bases between. CDR3 nucleotide sequence: TGTGCCAGCAGCCTGCTGGCTTCGAGCTCCTACGAGCAGTACTTC. Translation gives CASSLLASSSYEQYF.

The chain combines TRBV23-1 with TRBJ2-7; D ambiguous. TRBV23-1 carries the ORF label, with uncertain function. CDR3 length: 8 residues. CDR3 sequence reads: CGLNEQYF. The CDR3 DNA reads as TGCGGGCTCAACGAGCAGTACTTC.

The genes are TRBV5-5 and TRBJ1-1; D gene uncertain. This CDR3 has 13 amino acids. Per the germline V gene, CDR1 is SGHKS and CDR2 is YYEKEE (reference sequence). Trimming took 1 base from V and 1 from J, leaving 5 bases between them. The CDR3: CASSLSWNTEAFF. CDR3 coding DNA: TGTGCCAGCAGCTTGTCGTGGAACACTGAAGCTTTCTTT.

J is TRBJ2-7 and V is TRBV6-1; 10 bases are a match to TRBD1. Looked up from germline, CDR1 is MNHNS and CDR2 is SASEGT. The CDR3 extends over 14 amino acids. Trimming cost V 2 bases and J 5 bases; bases outside gene matches: 3. Here the CDR3 reads CASSEPGTGDEQYF. CDR3 nucleotide sequence: TGTGCCAGCAGTGAACCCGGGACAGGGGACGAGCAGTACTTC.

The J gene is TRBJ2-7, the V gene TRBV7-9; the match to TRBD2 covers 7 bases. CDR1 and CDR2 from the germline V gene are SEHNR and FQNEAQ (reference sequence). The length of the CDR3 is 13 residues. With 0 bases clipped from V and 6 bases from J, the junction kept 2 bases outside the gene matches. The CDR3 is CASSLAPSGEQYF. DNA of the CDR3: TGTGCCAGCAGCTTAGCGCCTAGCGGCGAGCAGTACTTC.

This clone was seen just once. The rearrangement joins TRBV5-6 to TRBJ2-1, with D maybe TRBD2 (5 bases). The CDR3 loop spans 15 amino acids. CDR1 is SGHDT, CDR2 YYEEEE, per germline. The V end lost 0 bases, the J end lost 1 base, and 8 bases lay between the germline ends. The CDR3 is CASSLGGRSYNEQFF. CDR3 coding DNA: TGTGCCAGCAGCTTGGGAGGGCGTTCCTACAATGAGCAGTTCTTC.

The chain joins TRBV11-2 to TRBJ2-1; the match to TRBD2 covers 9 bases. The ends lost 3 bases at V and 0 bases at J; junction bases unmatched: 9. The germline V gene encodes CDR1 SGHAT and CDR2 FQNNGV. This CDR3 region has 18 residues. CDR3 in amino acids: CASSFRTSAIDSYNEQFF. CDR3 sequence (DNA): TGTGCCAGCAGCTTCAGGACTAGCGCTATCGACTCCTACAATGAGCAGTTCTTC.

This CDR3 reads CASSQVPTSSYNSPLHF. CDR3 sequence (DNA): TGCGCCAGCAGCCAAGTCCCGACATCCTCCTATAATTCACCCCTCCACTTT. The V gene is TRBV4-3, the J gene TRBJ1-6; D is unclear. Trimming cost V 1 base and J 0 bases, with 10 bases left between them. The CDR3 has 17 amino acids. Germline CDR1 and CDR2: LGHNA and YSLEER.

V is TRBV11-2 and J is TRBJ2-7; the D gene is possibly TRBD1 (6 bases). The CDR3 is made up of 15 amino acids. Trimming removed 0 bases at V and 7 bases at J, with 16 bases between. Germline V lookup: CDR1 SGHAT, CDR2 FQNNGV. The DNA of the CDR3 is TGTGCCAGCAGCTTAGATAGACAGGTCTCTGGTGAGCAGTACTTC. Its protein is CASSLDRQVSGEQYF. The full variable domain, completed using reference TRBV11-2 and TRBJ2-7, is EAGVAQSPRYKIIEKRQSVAFWCNPISGHATLYWYQQILGQGPKLLIQFQNNGVVDDSQLPKDRFSAERLKGVDSTLKIQPAKLEDSAVYLCASSLDRQVSGEQYFGPGTRLTVT.

The chain recombines TRBV5-1 with TRBJ1-2; 11 positions match TRBD1. In germline, CDR1 is SGHRS, CDR2 YFSETQ. The trim removed 3 bases at V and 7 bases at J, leaving 5 bases unmatched. This CDR3 contains 14 residues. The chain's CDR3 is CASSWGQGDSGYTF. CDR3 DNA: TGCGCCAGCAGCTGGGGACAGGGGGATTCTGGCTACACCTTC. The entire variable domain, with the rest obtained from reference TRBV5-1 and TRBJ1-2, is as follows: KAGVTQTPRYLIKTRGQQVTLSCSPISGHRSVSWYQQTPGQGLQFLFEYFSETQRNKGNFPGRFSGRQFSNSRSEMNVSTLELGDSALYLCASSWGQGDSGYTFGSGTRLTVV.

The chain couples TRBV18 to TRBJ2-5; D is perhaps TRBD1 (7 bases). The ends were cut back, 3 bases at V and 3 bases at J, with 29 bases in the middle. CDR3 length: 20 residues. The germline V gene encodes CDR1 KGHSH and CDR2 LQKENI. As DNA, the CDR3 is TGTGCCAGCTCACCCCGGGCGCAGGGGTCGACTAGGGACAGAAAAGAGACCCAGTACTTC. Amino acids: CASSPRAQGSTRDRKETQYF.

This chain connects TRBV27 to TRBJ2-1; 10 bases align to TRBD2. Germline V CDR1 and CDR2: MNHEY, SMNVEV (reference sequence). This CDR3 has 15 residues. The ends lost 2 bases at V and 7 bases at J; junction bases unmatched: 5. CDR3 in amino acids: CASSLQLAGSNEQFF. CDR3 sequence (DNA): TGTGCCAGCAGTTTACAACTAGCGGGGAGTAATGAGCAGTTCTTC.

The gene calls are TRBV7-2 and TRBJ1-4; tentative D call: TRBD1 (5 bases). The CDR3 is 14 residues long. V was pared by 4 bases and J by 8 bases, with 14 bases between. The germline V gene encodes CDR1 SGHTA and CDR2 FQGNSA. CDR3 in amino acids: CASSSTREGEKLFF. The DNA for the CDR3 is TGTGCCAGCAGCTCGACCAGGGAAGGGGAAAAACTGTTTTTT.

V and J are TRBV7-6 and TRBJ1-1, with TRBD1 matching over 7 bases. The CDR3 has 15 residues. CDR1 and CDR2 from the germline V gene are SGHVS and FNYEAQ. V shed 3 bases, J shed 2 bases, and the junction held 6 bases outside the gene matches. The CDR3: CASSFMTGSNTEAFF. The CDR3, as DNA: TGTGCCAGCAGCTTTATGACAGGGTCTAACACTGAAGCTTTCTTT.

This sequence joins TRBV7-8 and TRBJ1-4; D ambiguous. CDR1 and CDR2 (germline): SGHVS, FQNEAQ. V gave up 5 bases and J gave up 7 bases, with 11 bases separating them. The CDR3 loop spans 13 amino acids. This CDR3 is CASSLNLGEKLFF. CDR3 DNA sequence: TGTGCCAGCAGCCTAAACTTAGGTGAAAAACTGTTTTTT.

The chain uses TRBV5-1 and TRBJ2-1; no reliable D call. Germline lookup yields CDR1 SGHRS and CDR2 YFSETQ. The length of the CDR3 is 14 residues. Trimming removed 0 bases at V and 0 bases at J, with 4 bases between. This chain's CDR3 is CASSLEVSYNEQFF. The CDR3 DNA reads TGCGCCAGCAGCTTGGAGGTCTCCTACAATGAGCAGTTCTTC.